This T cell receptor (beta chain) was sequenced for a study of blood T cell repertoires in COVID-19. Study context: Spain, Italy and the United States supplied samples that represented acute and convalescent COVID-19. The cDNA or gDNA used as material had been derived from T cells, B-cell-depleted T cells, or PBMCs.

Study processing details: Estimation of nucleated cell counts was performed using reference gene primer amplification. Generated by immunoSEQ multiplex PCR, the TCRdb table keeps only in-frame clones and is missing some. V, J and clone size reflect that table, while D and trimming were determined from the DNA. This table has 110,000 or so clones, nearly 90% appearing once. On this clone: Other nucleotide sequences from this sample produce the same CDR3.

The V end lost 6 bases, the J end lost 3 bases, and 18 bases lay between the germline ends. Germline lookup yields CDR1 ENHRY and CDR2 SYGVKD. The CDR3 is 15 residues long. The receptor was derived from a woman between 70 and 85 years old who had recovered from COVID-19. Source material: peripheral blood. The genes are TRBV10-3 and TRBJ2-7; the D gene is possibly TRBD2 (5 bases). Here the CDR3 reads CAIREDRGLRYEQYF. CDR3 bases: TGTGCCATCAGGGAGGACCGGGGTCTCCGCTACGAGCAGTACTTC.